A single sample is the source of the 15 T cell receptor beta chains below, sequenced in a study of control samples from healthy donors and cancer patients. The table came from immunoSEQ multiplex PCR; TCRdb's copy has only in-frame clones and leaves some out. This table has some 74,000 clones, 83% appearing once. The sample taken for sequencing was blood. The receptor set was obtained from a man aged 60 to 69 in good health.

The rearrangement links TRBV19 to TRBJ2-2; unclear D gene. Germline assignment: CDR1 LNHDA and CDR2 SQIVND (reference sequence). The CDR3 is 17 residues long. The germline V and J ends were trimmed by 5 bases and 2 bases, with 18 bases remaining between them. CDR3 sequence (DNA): TGTGCCAGTAGTCCCCGTAGTAAACCGCGAAACACCGGGGAGCTGTTTTTT. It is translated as CASSPRSKPRNTGELFF.

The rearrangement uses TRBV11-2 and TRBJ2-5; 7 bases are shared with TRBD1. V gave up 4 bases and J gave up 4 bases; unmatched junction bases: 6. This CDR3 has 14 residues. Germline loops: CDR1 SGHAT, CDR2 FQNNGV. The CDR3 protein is CASSSDRVLETQYF. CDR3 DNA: TGTGCCAGCAGCTCCGACAGGGTACTAGAGACCCAGTACTTC.

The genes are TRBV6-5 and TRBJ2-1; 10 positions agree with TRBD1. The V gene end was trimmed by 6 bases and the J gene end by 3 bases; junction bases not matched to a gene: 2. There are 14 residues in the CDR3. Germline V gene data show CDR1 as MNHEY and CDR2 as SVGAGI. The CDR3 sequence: CASRTGGYYNEQFF. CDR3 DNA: TGTGCCAGCAGGACAGGGGGCTACTACAATGAGCAGTTCTTC.

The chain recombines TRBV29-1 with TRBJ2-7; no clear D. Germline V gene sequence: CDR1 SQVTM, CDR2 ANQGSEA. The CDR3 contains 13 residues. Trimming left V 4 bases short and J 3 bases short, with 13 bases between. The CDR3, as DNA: TGCAGCGTTGCCCCCGTCCTGGACTACGAGCAGTACTTC. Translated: CSVAPVLDYEQYF.

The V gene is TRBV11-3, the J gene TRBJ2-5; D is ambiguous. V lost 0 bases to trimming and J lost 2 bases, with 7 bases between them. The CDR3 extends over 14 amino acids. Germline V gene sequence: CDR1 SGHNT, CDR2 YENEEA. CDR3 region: CASSLEAEQETQYF. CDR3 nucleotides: TGTGCCAGCAGCTTAGAGGCGGAGCAAGAGACCCAGTACTTC.

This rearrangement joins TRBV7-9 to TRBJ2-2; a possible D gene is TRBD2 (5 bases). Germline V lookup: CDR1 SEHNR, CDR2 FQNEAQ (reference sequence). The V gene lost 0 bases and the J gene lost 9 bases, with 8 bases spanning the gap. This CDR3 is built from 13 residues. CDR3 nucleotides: TGTGCCAGCAGCTTAGCGGGAGCCCGGGAGCTGTTTTTT. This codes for CASSLAGARELFF.

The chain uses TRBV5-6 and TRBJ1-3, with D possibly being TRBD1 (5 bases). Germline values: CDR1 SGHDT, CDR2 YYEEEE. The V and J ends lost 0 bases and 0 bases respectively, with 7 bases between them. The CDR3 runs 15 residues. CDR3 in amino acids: CASSLVQGSGNTIYF. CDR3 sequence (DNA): TGTGCCAGCAGCTTGGTTCAGGGCTCTGGAAACACCATATATTTT.

The DNA of the CDR3 is TGTGCCAGCAGCTTGGGACTAAGCTCCTACAATGAGCAGTTCTTC. This gives the protein CASSLGLSSYNEQFF. The chain recombines TRBV7-3 with TRBJ2-1; 7 bases fit TRBD2. With 3 bases clipped from V and 0 bases from J, the junction kept 2 bases outside the gene matches. The CDR3 has 15 amino acids. CDR1 and CDR2 (germline): SGHTA, FQGTGA. Full variable domain (remainder filled in from reference TRBV7-3 and TRBJ2-1): GAGVSQTPSNKVTEKGKYVELRCDPISGHTALYWYRQSLGQGPEFLIYFQGTGAADDSGLPNDRFFAVRPEGSVSTLKIQRTERGDSAVYLCASSLGLSSYNEQFFGPGTRLTVL.

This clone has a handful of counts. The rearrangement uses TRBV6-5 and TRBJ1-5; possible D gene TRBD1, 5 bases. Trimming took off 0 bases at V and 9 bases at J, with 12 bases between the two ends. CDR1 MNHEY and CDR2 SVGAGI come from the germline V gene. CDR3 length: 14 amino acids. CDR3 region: CASSYSGLGGPQHF. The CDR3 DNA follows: TGTGCCAGCAGTTACTCGGGACTCGGGGGGCCCCAGCATTTT.

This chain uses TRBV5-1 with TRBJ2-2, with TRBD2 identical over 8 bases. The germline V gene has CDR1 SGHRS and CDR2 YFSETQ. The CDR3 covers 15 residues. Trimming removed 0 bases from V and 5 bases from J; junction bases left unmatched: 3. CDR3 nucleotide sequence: TGCGCCAGCAGCTTGGGTCCGGGAGGGACCGGGGAGCTGTTTTTT. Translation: CASSLGPGGTGELFF.

CDR3 sequence (DNA): TGTGCCAGCAGAGATAGCGGGCTCTCCTACGAGCAGTACTTC. Translating gives CASRDSGLSYEQYF. V is TRBV6-5 and J is TRBJ2-7; TRBD2 agrees at 7 bases. The CDR3 has 14 residues. Germline CDR1 and CDR2: MNHEY and SVGAGI. The V gene end was trimmed by 6 bases and the J gene end by 0 bases; junction bases not matched to a gene: 5.

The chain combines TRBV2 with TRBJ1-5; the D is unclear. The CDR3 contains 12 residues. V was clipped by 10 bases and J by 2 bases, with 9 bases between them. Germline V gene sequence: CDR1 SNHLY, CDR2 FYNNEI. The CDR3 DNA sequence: TGTGCCACTCGTACGGGCAATCAGCCCCAGCATTTT. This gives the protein CATRTGNQPQHF.

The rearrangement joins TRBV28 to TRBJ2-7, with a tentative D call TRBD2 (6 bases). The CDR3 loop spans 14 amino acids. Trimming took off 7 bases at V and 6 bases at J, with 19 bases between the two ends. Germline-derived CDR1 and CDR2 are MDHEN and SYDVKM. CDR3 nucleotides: TGTGCCAGCAAGGAATGGAGGGGTTTTTCCGAGCAGTACTTC. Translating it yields CASKEWRGFSEQYF.

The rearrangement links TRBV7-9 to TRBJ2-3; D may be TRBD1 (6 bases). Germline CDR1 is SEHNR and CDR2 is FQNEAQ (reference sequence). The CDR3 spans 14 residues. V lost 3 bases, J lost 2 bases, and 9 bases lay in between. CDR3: CASSFGQNTDTQYF. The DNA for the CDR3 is TGTGCCAGCAGCTTCGGACAGAACACAGATACGCAGTATTTT. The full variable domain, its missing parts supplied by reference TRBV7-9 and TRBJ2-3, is DTGVSQNPRHKITKRGQNVTFRCDPISEHNRLYWYRQTLGQGPEFLTYFQNEAQLEKSRLLSDRFSAERPKGSFSTLEIQRTEQGDSAMYLCASSFGQNTDTQYFGPGTRLTVL.

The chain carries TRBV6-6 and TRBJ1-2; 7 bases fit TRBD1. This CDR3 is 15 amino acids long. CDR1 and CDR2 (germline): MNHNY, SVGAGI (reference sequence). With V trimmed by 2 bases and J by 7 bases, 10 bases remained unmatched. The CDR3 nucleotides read TGTGCCAGCAGTTACCTTAGACAGGGAGGGGGTGGCTACACCTTC. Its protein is CASSYLRQGGGGYTF.